What follows are 19 T cell receptor beta chains derived from one specimen sequenced in a study of brain T cells in children with intractable seizures. The assay was immunoSEQ multiplex PCR, and TCRdb's table has in-frame clones only and misses some. The sample includes approximately 110,000 clones, roughly 92% of them seen just once. This material consisted of peripheral blood, taken at surgery. Receptor source: a boy under three years old with hemimegalencephaly and intractable seizures.

The chain employs TRBV28 and TRBJ2-2, with 9 nucleotides matching TRBD2. Germline CDR1 is MDHEN and CDR2 is SYDVKM. Germline trimming cut 7 bases from V and 5 bases from J; bases unmatched to any gene: 11. The CDR3 covers 16 residues. The CDR3 bases are TGTGCCAGCAACTTTAGCGGGAGAGAAAGGACCGGGGAGCTGTTTTTT. This gives the protein CASNFSGRERTGELFF.

The chain employs TRBV27 and TRBJ1-5, with 8 bases fitting TRBD1. The V gene's germline CDR1 is MNHEY and CDR2 SMNVEV (reference sequence). The CDR3 runs to 21 residues. Trimming removed 0 bases from V and 0 bases from J; junction bases left unmatched: 16. Here the CDR3 reads CASSLSPDRGHPFYSNQPQHF. CDR3 nucleotide sequence: TGTGCCAGCAGTTTATCCCCCGACAGGGGCCATCCCTTCTATAGCAATCAGCCCCAGCATTTT.

V usage is TRBV19 and J usage is TRBJ2-3; perhaps TRBD2 as D (5 bases). Germline CDR1 is LNHDA and CDR2 is SQIVND (reference sequence). Trimming removed 6 bases from V and 7 bases from J, with 14 bases in between. This CDR3 has 13 residues. The CDR3 is CASRVSSGYTQYF. CDR3 DNA sequence: TGTGCCAGTAGGGTCTCGTCGGGGTATACGCAGTATTTT.

The chain employs TRBV27 and TRBJ1-6; no definite D call. There are 15 residues in the CDR3. Germline V gene lookup returns CDR1 MNHEY and CDR2 SMNVEV (reference sequence). V lost 7 bases to trimming and J lost 2 bases, with 12 bases between them. The CDR3 region has the DNA TGTGCCAGCAATATAAGGCACACCTATAATTCACCCCTCCACTTT. It encodes CASNIRHTYNSPLHF.

The chain uses TRBV7-9 and TRBJ2-1; 7 nucleotides line up with TRBD2. CDR1 is SEHNR and CDR2 is FQNEAQ in the germline V gene (reference sequence). The J segment lost 15 bases and the V segment lost 3 bases, leaving 20 bases of the junction unmatched. The CDR3 covers 16 residues. The DNA for the CDR3 is TGTGCCAGCAGCTTGCCCTGGGGATCGGCGGCGGGAGTCGCGTTCTTC. Its translation: CASSLPWGSAAGVAFF.

V usage is TRBV20-1 and J usage is TRBJ1-2; D remains unclear. V shed 5 bases and J shed 8 bases, with 12 bases lying between them. The CDR3 spans 11 residues. Germline V gives CDR1 DFQATT, CDR2 SNEGSKA (reference sequence). The CDR3 loop reads CSAPLVPGYTF. As DNA, the CDR3 is TGCAGTGCTCCCCTCGTCCCAGGCTACACCTTC.

The chain has TRBV18 and TRBJ1-1; D unresolved. The CDR3 sequence is 14 residues long. Germline CDR1 KGHSH, CDR2 LQKENI. V was shortened by 2 bases and J by 1 base, with 8 bases between the two germline ends. CDR3 sequence (DNA): TGTGCCAGCTCACCAATGGTTCGGAACACTGAAGCTTTCTTT. It encodes CASSPMVRNTEAFF.

CDR3 sequence: CATSDSGTSGFHNEQFF. The DNA for the CDR3 is TGTGCCACCAGTGACTCCGGGACTAGCGGGTTCCACAATGAGCAGTTCTTC. This rearrangement joins TRBV24-1 to TRBJ2-1, with TRBD2 matching over 12 bases. Germline assignment: CDR1 KGHDR and CDR2 SFDVKD. J gave up 5 bases and V 4 bases, and 8 bases lay outside the gene matches. CDR3 size: 17 residues.

The chain couples TRBV7-2 to TRBJ2-7; 12 positions agree with TRBD2. The CDR3 extends over 16 amino acids. V lost 4 bases, J lost 3 bases, and 7 bases stayed unmatched. CDR1 is SGHTA and CDR2 is FQGNSA in the germline V gene. In DNA, the CDR3 is TGTGCCAGCAGCTCCCTTGGACTAGCGGGGTTCTACGAGCAGTACTTC. It specifies CASSSLGLAGFYEQYF.

This chain links TRBV15 with TRBJ2-3; perhaps TRBD2 as D (6 bases). The CDR3 extends over 15 amino acids. V lost 0 bases to trimming and J lost 1 base, with 8 bases between them. Looked up from germline, CDR1 is LNHNV and CDR2 is YYDKDF (reference sequence). CDR3 protein: CATSRELAGTDTQYF. The CDR3 bases are TGTGCCACCAGCAGAGAACTAGCCGGCACAGATACGCAGTATTTT.

V is TRBV5-1 and J is TRBJ2-3, with 14 bases that match TRBD2. Germline V gene sequence: CDR1 SGHRS, CDR2 YFSETQ. The CDR3 runs 17 residues. V lost 2 bases to trimming and J lost 7 bases; unmatched junction nucleotides: 9. CDR3: CASSFQGTSGSRNTQYF. As DNA, the CDR3 is TGCGCCAGCAGCTTCCAAGGGACTAGCGGGAGTCGGAATACGCAGTATTTT.

The chain joins TRBV28 to TRBJ2-3; D tentatively fits TRBD1 or TRBD2 (5 bases each). The CDR3 is 13 residues long. Germline CDR1 MDHEN, CDR2 SYDVKM. Trimming took off 5 bases at V and 1 base at J, with 7 bases between the two ends. The CDR3 here is CASSPGRTDTQYF. DNA for the CDR3: TGTGCCAGCAGTCCGGGGCGCACAGATACGCAGTATTTT.

V usage is TRBV18 and J usage is TRBJ1-6; weak D call: TRBD1 (5 bases). The germline V and J ends were trimmed by 2 bases and 7 bases, with 18 bases remaining between them. Germline-derived CDR1 and CDR2 are KGHSH and LQKENI. The CDR3 extends over 17 amino acids. The CDR3 loop reads CASSPLEARQRNSPLHF. CDR3 DNA sequence: TGTGCCAGCTCACCATTGGAAGCCCGACAGAGGAATTCACCCCTCCACTTT.

This chain links TRBV7-2 with TRBJ2-3, with 9 nucleotides matching TRBD2. This CDR3 spans 16 amino acids. In germline, CDR1 is SGHTA, CDR2 FQGNSA. V lost 5 bases and J lost 8; bases outside the gene matches: 14. CDR3 in DNA: TGTGCCAGCAGCCCTCCAGGGCGGGAGGGCGGGGGTACGCAGTATTTT. Amino acids: CASSPPGREGGGTQYF.

The gene calls are TRBV9 and TRBJ2-2, with 11 bases identical to TRBD2. The CDR3 loop spans 15 amino acids. Losses at the gene ends were 2 bases for V and 7 bases for J; bases not matched to a gene: 4. From germline, CDR1 is SGDLS and CDR2 YYNGEE. The CDR3 nucleotides are TGTGCCAGCAGCGTCTCTAGCGGGAGGAACGGGGAGCTGTTTTTT. Encoded protein: CASSVSSGRNGELFF. Full variable domain (missing parts from reference TRBV9 and TRBJ2-2): DSGVTQTPKHLITATGQRVTLRCSPRSGDLSVYWYQQSLDQGLQFLIQYYNGEERAKGNILERFSAQQFPDLHSELNLSSLELGDSALYFCASSVSSGRNGELFFGEGSRLTVL.

The chain couples TRBV2 to TRBJ1-1; a possible D gene is TRBD1 (5 bases). CDR3 size: 15 residues. Trimming took 4 bases from V and 3 from J, leaving 15 bases between them. Per the germline V gene, CDR1 is SNHLY and CDR2 is FYNNEI. The CDR3 reads CASSGWGGRDTEAFF. The DNA for the CDR3 is TGTGCCAGCAGTGGCTGGGGGGGGAGGGACACTGAAGCTTTCTTT.

The genes are TRBV6-5 and TRBJ2-7, with D possibly matching TRBD2 (6 bases). V was cut by 3 bases and J by 3 bases, with 12 bases left in between. In germline, CDR1 is MNHEY, CDR2 SVGAGI. This CDR3 contains 14 residues. The CDR3 reads CASSYQRENYEQYF. DNA of the CDR3: TGTGCCAGCAGTTATCAACGGGAGAACTACGAGCAGTACTTC.

This clone has a single count. The J gene is TRBJ2-1, the V gene TRBV7-6; no firm D call. CDR3 length: 15 residues. V was pared by 5 bases and J by 2 bases, with 13 bases between. Germline V gene sequence: CDR1 SGHVS, CDR2 FNYEAQ. CDR3 protein: CASSPQARTYNEQFF. The CDR3 coding sequence is TGTGCCAGCAGCCCACAAGCGAGGACCTACAATGAGCAGTTCTTC.

This chain uses TRBV30 with TRBJ1-6; possibly TRBD1 for D (5 bases). Per the germline V gene, CDR1 is GTSNPN and CDR2 is SVGIG (reference sequence). The CDR3 has 16 residues. The germline V and J ends were trimmed by 0 bases and 5 bases, with 14 bases remaining between them. CDR3 protein: CAWSVAGVWNNSPLHF. The CDR3 nucleotides read TGTGCCTGGAGTGTCGCGGGGGTGTGGAATAATTCACCCCTCCACTTT.